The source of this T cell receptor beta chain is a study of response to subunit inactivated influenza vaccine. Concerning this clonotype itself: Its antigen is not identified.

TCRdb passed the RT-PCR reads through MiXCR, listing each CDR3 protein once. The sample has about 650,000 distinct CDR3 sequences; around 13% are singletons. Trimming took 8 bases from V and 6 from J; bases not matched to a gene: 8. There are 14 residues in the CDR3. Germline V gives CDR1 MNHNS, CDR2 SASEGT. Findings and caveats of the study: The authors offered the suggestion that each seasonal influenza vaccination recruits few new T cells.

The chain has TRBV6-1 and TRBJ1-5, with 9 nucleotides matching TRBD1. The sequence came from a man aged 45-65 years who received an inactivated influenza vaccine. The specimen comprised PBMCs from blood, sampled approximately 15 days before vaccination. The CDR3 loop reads CASHGQGISQPQHF. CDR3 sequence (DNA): TGTGCCAGCCATGGACAGGGGATCAGTCAGCCCCAGCATTTT.